This T cell receptor beta chain derives from a study of control samples from healthy donors and cancer patients. The protocol was immunoSEQ multiplex PCR, while the TCRdb copy is restricted to in-frame clones and leaves out a portion. The repertoire holds over 150,000 clones, with nearly 96% as singletons. V gave up 8 bases and J gave up 2 bases, with 14 bases separating them. CDR1 and CDR2 (germline): MNHEY, SVGAGI. This CDR3 comprises 14 residues. Sequenced: blood. The J gene is TRBJ2-3, the V gene TRBV6-5; a weak D match, TRBD2 (7 bases). This clonotype originated in a woman in her 30s in good health. CDR3 DNA sequence: TGTGCCAGCGGTCCAGCGGGACACACAGATACGCAGTATTTT. It translates to CASGPAGHTDTQYF.